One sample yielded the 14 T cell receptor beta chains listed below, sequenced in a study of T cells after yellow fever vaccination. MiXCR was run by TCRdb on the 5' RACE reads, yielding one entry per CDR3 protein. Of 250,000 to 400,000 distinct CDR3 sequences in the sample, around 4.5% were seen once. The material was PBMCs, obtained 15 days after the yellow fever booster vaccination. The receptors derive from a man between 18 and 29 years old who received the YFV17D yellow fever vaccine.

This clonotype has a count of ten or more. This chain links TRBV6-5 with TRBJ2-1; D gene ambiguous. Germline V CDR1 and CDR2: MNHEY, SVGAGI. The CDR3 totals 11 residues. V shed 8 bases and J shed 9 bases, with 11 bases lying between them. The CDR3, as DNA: TGTGCCAGCGGCTCTCCCAGTGAGCAGTTCTTC. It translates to CASGSPSEQFF.

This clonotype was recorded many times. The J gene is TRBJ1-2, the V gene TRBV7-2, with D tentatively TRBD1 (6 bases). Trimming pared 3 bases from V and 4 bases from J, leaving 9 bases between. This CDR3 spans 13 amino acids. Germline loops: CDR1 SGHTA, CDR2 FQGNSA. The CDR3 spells CASSFARGYGYTF. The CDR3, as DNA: TGTGCCAGCAGCTTCGCCAGGGGCTATGGCTACACCTTC.

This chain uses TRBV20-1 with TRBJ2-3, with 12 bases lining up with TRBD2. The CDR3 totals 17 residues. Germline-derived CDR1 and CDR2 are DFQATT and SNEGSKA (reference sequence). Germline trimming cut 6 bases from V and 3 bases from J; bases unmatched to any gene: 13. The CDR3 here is CSAPPSGGAGRTDTQYF. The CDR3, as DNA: TGCAGTGCCCCGCCTAGCGGGGGGGCCGGGAGAACAGATACGCAGTATTTT.

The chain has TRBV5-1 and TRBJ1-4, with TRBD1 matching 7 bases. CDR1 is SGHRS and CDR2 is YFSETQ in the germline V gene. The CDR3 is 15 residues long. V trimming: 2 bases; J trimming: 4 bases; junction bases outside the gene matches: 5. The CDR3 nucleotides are TGCGCCAGCAGCTTTGGAGACAGGGATAATGAAAAACTGTTTTTT. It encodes CASSFGDRDNEKLFF.

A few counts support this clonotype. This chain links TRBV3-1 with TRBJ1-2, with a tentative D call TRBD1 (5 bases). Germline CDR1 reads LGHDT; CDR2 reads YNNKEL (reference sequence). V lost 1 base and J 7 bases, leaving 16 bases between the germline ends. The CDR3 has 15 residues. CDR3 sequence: CASSQGIREDAGYTF. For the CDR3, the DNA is TGTGCCAGCAGCCAAGGGATCAGGGAAGATGCTGGCTACACCTTC.

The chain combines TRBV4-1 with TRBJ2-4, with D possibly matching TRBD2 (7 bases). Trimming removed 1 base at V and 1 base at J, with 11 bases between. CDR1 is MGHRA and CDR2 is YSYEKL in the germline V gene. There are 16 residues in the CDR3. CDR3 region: CASSQVRGAAKNIQYF. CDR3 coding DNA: TGCGCCAGCAGCCAAGTTCGGGGGGCGGCCAAAAACATTCAGTACTTC.

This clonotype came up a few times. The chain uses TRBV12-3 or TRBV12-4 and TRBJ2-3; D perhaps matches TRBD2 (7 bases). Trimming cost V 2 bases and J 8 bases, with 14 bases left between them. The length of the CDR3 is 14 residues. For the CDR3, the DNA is TGTGCCAGCAGTTTAAGGGGGGGGCTCGGTACGCAGTATTTT. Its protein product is CASSLRGGLGTQYF.

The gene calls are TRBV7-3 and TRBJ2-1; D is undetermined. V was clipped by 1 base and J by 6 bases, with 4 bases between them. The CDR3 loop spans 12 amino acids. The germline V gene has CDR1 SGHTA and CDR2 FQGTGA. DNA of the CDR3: TGTGCCAGCAGCTTAAACGCCAATGAGCAGTTCTTC. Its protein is CASSLNANEQFF. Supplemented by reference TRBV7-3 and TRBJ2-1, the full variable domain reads GAGVSQTPSNKVTEKGKYVELRCDPISGHTALYWYRQSLGQGPEFLIYFQGTGAADDSGLPNDRFFAVRPEGSVSTLKIQRTERGDSAVYLCASSLNANEQFFGPGTRLTVL.

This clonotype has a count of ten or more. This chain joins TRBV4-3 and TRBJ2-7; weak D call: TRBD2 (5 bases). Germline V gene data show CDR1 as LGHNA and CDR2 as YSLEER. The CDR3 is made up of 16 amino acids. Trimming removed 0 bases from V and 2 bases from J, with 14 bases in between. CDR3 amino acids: CASSQEWTANPYEQYF. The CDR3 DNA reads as TGCGCCAGCAGCCAAGAATGGACTGCAAATCCCTACGAGCAGTACTTC.

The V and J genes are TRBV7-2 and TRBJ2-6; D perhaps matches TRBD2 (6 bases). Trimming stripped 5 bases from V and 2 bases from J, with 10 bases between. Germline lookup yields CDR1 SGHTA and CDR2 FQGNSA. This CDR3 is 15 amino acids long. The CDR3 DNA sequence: TGTGCCAGCAGCATCTCTAGCGCTGGGGCCAACGTCCTGACTTTC. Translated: CASSISSAGANVLTF.

The CDR3 protein is CATSRGQGSYNEQFF. Written as DNA, the CDR3 is TGTGCCACCAGCCGAGGACAGGGTTCCTACAATGAGCAGTTCTTC. The chain joins TRBV15 to TRBJ2-1; TRBD1 aligns across 8 bases. Per germline, CDR1 LNHNV and CDR2 YYDKDF (reference sequence). Trimming cost V 5 bases and J 1 base; bases outside gene matches: 4. The CDR3 covers 15 residues.

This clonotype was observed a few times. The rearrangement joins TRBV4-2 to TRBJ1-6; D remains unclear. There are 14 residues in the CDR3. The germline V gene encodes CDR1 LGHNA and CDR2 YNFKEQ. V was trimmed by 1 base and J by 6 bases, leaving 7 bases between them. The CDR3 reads CASSQGQTNSPLHF. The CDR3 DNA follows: TGTGCCAGCAGCCAAGGGCAGACTAATTCACCCCTCCACTTT.

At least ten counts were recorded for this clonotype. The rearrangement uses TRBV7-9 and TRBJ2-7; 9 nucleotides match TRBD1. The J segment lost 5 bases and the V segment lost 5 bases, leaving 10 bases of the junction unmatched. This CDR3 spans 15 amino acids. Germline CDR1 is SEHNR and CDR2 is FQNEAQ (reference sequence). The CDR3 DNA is TGTGCCAGCAGCACACTCGGGACAGGGTCCCACGAGCAGTACTTC. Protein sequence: CASSTLGTGSHEQYF.

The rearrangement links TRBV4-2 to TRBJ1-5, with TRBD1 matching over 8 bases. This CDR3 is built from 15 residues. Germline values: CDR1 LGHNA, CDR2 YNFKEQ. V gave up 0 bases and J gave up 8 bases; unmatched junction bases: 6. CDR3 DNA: TGTGCCAGCAGCCAAGACCTTAGGGGACAGGAGCCCCAGCATTTT. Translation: CASSQDLRGQEPQHF.